This TCR beta chain was found in a study of cytomegalovirus exposure and HLA in healthy donors (dated by TCRdb to about 2017). Notes on the research overall: An earlier analysis of roughly 500 of the donors reported 250 to 300 Gb of sequence data and around 120 million unique TCR beta sequences from about 180 million T cells. An early release that covered more than 550 HLA-typed donors contained 300 to 350 gigabases of sequencing data and tens of millions of unique TCR sequences. The genetic ancestry cluster associated with self-reported Caucasian donors included 81% of the 300 to 400 genotyped donors. The study was designed to test whether signatures of past pathogen exposure could be identified by cataloging public T cell receptors. Using immunosequencing, the study profiled T cell repertoires from around 680 subjects and related those repertoires to cytomegalovirus serostatus. In addition to the first cohort of around 670 subjects, a separate validation cohort of some 120 different subjects was used. To predict cytomegalovirus infection status, the study brought together high-throughput TCR immunosequencing, statistical association of individual TCRs with disease status, and machine learning. A later analysis re-examined previously published TCR beta repertoires from more than 600 donors and added high-resolution HLA genotyping to investigate patterns of TCR occurrence. The later analysis used no new phenotypic data to find candidate immune exposures, relying instead on TCR beta sequences and their occurrence across donors. To decide whether each TCR beta V gene segment behaved as functional or pseudogenic, an earlier analysis of approximately 620 of the donors relied on high-throughput TCR beta sequencing. Donor age, sex, ethnicity and CMV serostatus were collected together with the repertoire data. In a later genetic analysis, genome-wide SNP genotypes for about three fifths of the roughly 670 donors were used, and that subset was treated as a discovery cohort. Every discovery cohort repertoire had been produced on one sequencing platform. HLA typing included class I and class II loci at four-digit resolution. Typing coverage varied by locus: about 620-630 donors for A, B, C, DRB1 and DQB1; more than 500 for DQA1; about 600 for DPA1; roughly 470 for DPB1. Because of strong linkage in the cohort, 5 or 6 DR-DQ haplotypes were treated as single units for association and clustering. Among about 370 genotyped donors of the cohort, an average of approximately 240,000 unique TCR beta nucleotide sequences was sequenced per donor, of which about 18% were non-productive.

Libraries were constructed by the immunoSEQ multiplex PCR assay. For the multiplex PCR, a mixture combining 60 forward primers for TCR Vbeta segments and 13 reverse primers for TCR Jbeta segments was used. The CDR3 region of rearranged TCR beta genes was amplified from genomic DNA by a multiplex PCR assay. On the Illumina HiSeq System, the amplified TCR beta libraries were sequenced as 87-base-pair reads. Regarding the original processing steps: In a later analysis, roughly 80 million unique TCR beta chains were counted across the approximately 620 repertoires, and roughly 11 million of these chains were shared by at least two donors. Raw reads were error-corrected and collapsed into unique sequences by a nearest-neighbor algorithm in which closely related sequences were merged to remove PCR and sequencing errors. To assign V, D and J gene segments, CDR3 sequences were aligned to IMGT reference sequences. Each retained sequence needed at least a six-nucleotide match to both a V gene segment and a J gene segment. A rearrangement counted as productive if the CDR3 had no stop codons and remained in frame with V and J, and every other rearrangement counted as non-productive. CDR3 was defined according to IMGT convention as the region running from the second conserved V-encoded cysteine to the conserved J-encoded phenylalanine. The earlier analysis of about 640 of the donors excluded any sequence lacking an unambiguous match to a single V gene segment. An earlier analysis of 587 of the donors classified V segments as functional when productive rearrangements were above 56.7% and as segregating when the standard deviation between donors was above 5%. A statistical classification framework was built for diagnosing cytomegalovirus status from the catalog of TCR beta chain sequences. In a later analysis, V and J genes were assigned by comparing TCR nucleotide sequences against IMGT/GENE-DB human TR gene sequences. In a later analysis, CDR3 sequences and most-parsimonious VDJ recombination scenarios were assigned using the TCRdist pipeline. In a later analysis, every TCR beta chain was defined by the combination of its CDR3 amino acid sequence and its V-gene family, and reads without a unique V-gene family were dropped. A later analysis removed several hundred highly shared, low-generation-probability nucleotide sequences to deal with suspected cross-contamination and a sequencing artifact. In a later analysis, a clonal expansion index for each public chain was calculated from normalized within-repertoire ranks of inferred template counts. A later analysis computed generation probabilities with a VDJ recombination model fitted to out-of-frame rearrangements, and checked the results against IGoR. In a later analysis, hypergeometric tests were used to score TCR-TCR, TCR-HLA and TCR-CMV co-occurrence, with a repertoire-size bias correction applied to TCR pairs. False discovery rates were estimated in a later analysis by permuting HLA or CMV assignments 20 times. In a later analysis, co-occurring TCRs were grouped with DBSCAN, and TCRdist sequence similarity was added when clustering was performed within HLA-allele-positive subsets. Repertoires with fewer than 30,000 or more than 120,000 public chains, plus five repertoires with anomalous nucleotide sharing, were excluded from co-occurrence clustering. In its TCRdb copy, this immuneACCESS table keeps in-frame sequences only and misses some clones. Where compared with another copy, unresolved V genes explain less than half of these, and the others have no known cause. Clone size and V and J calls were adopted from that table, with D and trimming inferred from the DNA. Here the sample has over 50,000 clones; around 75% occur a single time. The ten biggest clones cover 51% of the sample.

On the study overall, not on this receptor specifically: A later analysis found that HLA-associated TCR beta chains were more clonally expanded and had lower generation probabilities than equally common non-associated chains. In a later analysis, 15,000 to 20,000 TCR beta sequences were associated with specific HLA alleles at a false discovery rate of 0.05. An association between a missense DCLRE1C variant and V-gene and J-gene trimming of TCR beta chains was found in a later genetic analysis and replicated in an independent cohort. The cohort was sequenced for TCR beta chains only, and without alpha or paired-chain data the features that could be detected were limited. Because some donors lacked HLA typing at each locus, the association tests relied only on the typed subset. In vitro tests confirmed that a few of the cytomegalovirus-associated TCR beta chains recognize cytomegalovirus antigens. An earlier analysis of some 590 of the donors showed that most TCR beta V segments appeared in productive rearrangements either about 87% or about 30% of the time, which broadly matched IMGT annotations. The earlier analysis of about 600 of the donors excluded fewer than 20 rarely observed V segments, including chromosome 9 orphons, because counts were too low. Strong co-occurrence of HLA alleles, especially DR and DQ, made assigning TCR associations to individual alleles difficult. CMV serostatus was the only immune exposure information available for the cohort. Roughly uniform sequencing depth across donors was assumed in presence/absence analyses, although this assumption may not hold. While some public TCRs were present in many individuals, most TCR sequences turned up only very rarely across donors. The classifier was reported to diagnose cytomegalovirus status with high specificity and sensitivity in both the original cohort and the validation cohort. A total of fewer than 200 TCR beta chains were listed by the study as associated with cytomegalovirus. A cluster of highly shared sequence variants was judged likely to be a technical artifact of the sequencing pipeline. Most CMV-associated TCR beta chains appeared to be HLA-restricted in a later analysis, and the HLA associations seemed to be driven largely by CMV exposure. According to a later analysis, TCR association rates differed among HLA loci, with DRB1 alleles showing the most associated TCRs and HLA-C alleles showing the fewest. The authors suggested that the approach could potentially be extended to other disease states and immunological phenotypes. Compared with the 666-donor mean, donors in an Asian-associated ancestry cluster had fewer N-insertions in productive TCRs, according to a later genetic analysis. According to a later analysis, parvovirus B19, influenza, CMV and Epstein-Barr virus appeared linked to several top co-occurrence clusters. A further reported finding was that TCR beta sequences accurately predicted the HLA-A and HLA-B alleles for most subjects in the first cohort. Some IMGT-functional V segments, including TRBV6-2 and TRBV6-3, could not be distinguished by the 87-base-pair reads and were therefore excluded. Correlated functional status among segregating V segments might reflect linkage disequilibrium, but an unknown experimental factor could not be ruled out.

About this clone itself: The antigen it recognizes is unknown. Qualities for individual bases were not recorded, and no much larger clone is one base off.

From cysteine to phenylalanine, the CDR3 is 14 amino acids long. The CDR3 DNA has 42 bases and is translated from base 1. V loses 1 base, J loses 6 bases, and the germline ends lie 10 bases apart. Based on the germline V gene, the CDR1 and CDR2 sequences are SNHLY and FYNNEI. In total, just over 650 healthy bone marrow donors made up the cohort. Cohort members were all nominally healthy when sampled, although unrecorded immune exposures were likely present. The donor tested CMV seropositive, placing the donor among the 290 or so seropositive members of the cohort. A peripheral blood sample was provided by each donor, and peripheral blood mononuclear cells were used for TCR beta sequencing. The Qiagen DNeasy Blood Extraction Kit was used to extract genomic DNA from the blood cell samples.

The sample comprised PBMCs. This clonotype was sampled from a man aged 45-65 years in good health and CMV-seropositive. The receptor chain draws on TRBV2 and TRBJ1-5; matching of 5 bases hints at TRBD1 as the D gene. The nucleotides are TGTGCCAGCAGTGAAGTTCGGGGGGGTCAGCCCCAGCATTTT. This codes for CASSEVRGGQPQHF.